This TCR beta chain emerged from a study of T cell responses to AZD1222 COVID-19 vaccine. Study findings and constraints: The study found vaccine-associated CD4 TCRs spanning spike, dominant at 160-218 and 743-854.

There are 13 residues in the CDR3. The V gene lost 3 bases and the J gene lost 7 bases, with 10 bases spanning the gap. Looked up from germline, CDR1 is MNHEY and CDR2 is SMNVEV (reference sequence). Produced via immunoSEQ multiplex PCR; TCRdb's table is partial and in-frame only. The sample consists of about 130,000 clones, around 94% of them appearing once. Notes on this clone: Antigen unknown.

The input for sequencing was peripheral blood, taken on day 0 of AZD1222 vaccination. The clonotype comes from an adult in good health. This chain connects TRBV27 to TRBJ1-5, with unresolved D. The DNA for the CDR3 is TGTGCCAGCAGTTTGAAGATGGCGCAGCCCCAGCATTTT. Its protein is CASSLKMAQPQHF.